The 10 T cell receptor beta chains in this list originate from one sample, sequenced in a study of T-cell memory formation after mild COVID-19. TCRdb reprocessed the 5' RACE reads via MiXCR and lists one record per CDR3 protein. The profile shows some 210,000 distinct CDR3 sequences, about 27% of them singletons. The specimen was PBMCs or a T cell subset sorted from them (not recorded which). Receptors originate from an adult woman who had mild COVID-19 (a few samples of this study predate the infection). Cell type and time point are not known.

The J gene is TRBJ2-7, the V gene TRBV5-1, with no clear D. Trimming took 0 bases from V and 2 from J, leaving 9 bases between them. The CDR3 totals 14 residues. Germline V gives CDR1 SGHRS, CDR2 YFSETQ. CDR3 sequence: CASSLETSTYEQYF. The CDR3 coding sequence is TGCGCCAGCAGCTTGGAGACTTCCACCTACGAGCAGTACTTC.

This sequence joins TRBV12-3 or TRBV12-4 and TRBJ1-1; tentative D call: TRBD1 (6 bases). The CDR3 extends over 13 amino acids. V was pared by 5 bases and J by 10 bases, with 17 bases between. CDR3 amino acids: CASSQRQAGGAFF. CDR3 bases: TGTGCCAGCAGTCAAAGACAGGCCGGAGGAGCTTTCTTT.

The chain combines TRBV7-3 with TRBJ2-3, with D possibly matching TRBD1 (5 bases). V lost 3 bases, J lost 2 bases, and 15 bases lay in between. Germline CDR1 SGHTA, CDR2 FQGTGA. CDR3 size: 16 residues. CDR3 sequence: CASSFGDRKNTDTQYF. CDR3 in DNA: TGTGCCAGCAGCTTTGGAGACAGAAAGAACACAGATACGCAGTATTTT.

This clonotype was seen only a few times. V and J are TRBV30 and TRBJ2-7, with 8 bases fitting TRBD1. With V trimmed by 4 bases and J by 4 bases, 12 bases remained unmatched. Germline V lookup: CDR1 GTSNPN, CDR2 SVGIG (reference sequence). The CDR3 contains 15 residues. CDR3 sequence reads: CAWTSSDRGYYEQYF. CDR3 nucleotide sequence: TGTGCCTGGACGTCGAGCGACAGGGGATATTACGAGCAGTACTTC.

The table lists this clonotype with a few counts. The V gene is TRBV10-2, the J gene TRBJ2-1, with D possibly TRBD2 on 6 matching bases. The CDR3 runs to 14 residues. Trimming removed 1 base at V and 7 bases at J, with 11 bases between. The germline V gene encodes CDR1 WSHSY and CDR2 SAAADI. This CDR3 is CASSEYLAWNEQFF. CDR3 DNA: TGCGCCAGCAGTGAGTACCTAGCGTGGAATGAGCAGTTCTTC.

The chain employs TRBV5-1 and TRBJ1-1; 7 nucleotides agree with TRBD1. This CDR3 has 14 residues. The germline gives CDR1 SGHRS, CDR2 YFSETQ. The trim removed 5 bases at V and 0 bases at J, leaving 4 bases unmatched. For the CDR3, the DNA is TGCGCCAGCAGTAGACAGGGTATGAACACTGAAGCTTTCTTT. It specifies CASSRQGMNTEAFF.

V is TRBV15 and J is TRBJ2-6; D not certain. This CDR3 is 15 amino acids long. The germline CDR1 and CDR2 sequences are LNHNV and YYDKDF (reference sequence). V was clipped by 4 bases and J by 0 bases, with 7 bases between them. CDR3 sequence (DNA): TGTGCCACCAGCACAGCTGTCTCTGGGGCCAACGTCCTGACTTTC. It encodes CATSTAVSGANVLTF.

Only a few counts were recorded for this clonotype. The genes are TRBV7-9 and TRBJ2-7; possible D gene TRBD1, 5 bases. This CDR3 contains 12 residues. The ends were cut back, 1 base at V and 11 bases at J, with 12 bases in the middle. CDR1 is SEHNR and CDR2 is FQNEAQ in the germline V gene (reference sequence). CDR3: CASSLEGSVEYF. As DNA, the CDR3 is TGTGCCAGCAGCTTAGAGGGGTCTGTTGAGTACTTC.

The chain has TRBV6-5 and TRBJ1-1, with 7 positions matching TRBD1. Losses at the gene ends were 2 bases for V and 4 bases for J; bases not matched to a gene: 7. Per the germline V gene, CDR1 is MNHEY and CDR2 is SVGAGI. The CDR3 contains 15 residues. The CDR3 DNA reads as TGTGCCAGCAGTTACGCAACAGGGGCGAGCACTGAAGCTTTCTTT. Protein sequence: CASSYATGASTEAFF.

The chain carries TRBV9 and TRBJ2-3; TRBD2 matches at 8 bases. V was pared by 2 bases and J by 4 bases, with 6 bases of the junction left unmatched. The germline V gene has CDR1 SGDLS and CDR2 YYNGEE. This CDR3 is built from 15 residues. For the CDR3, the DNA is TGTGCCAGCAGCGTTGGAGCGGGAGTCCCAGATACGCAGTATTTT. It translates to CASSVGAGVPDTQYF.